The present T cell receptor beta chain was sequenced within a study of regulatory T cells. Whole-study findings and limits: Hydrophobic residues at CDR3 positions 6 and 7 were enriched in conventional CD4+ T cells of CD3G-deficient patients.

Germline values: CDR1 MDHEN, CDR2 SYDVKM. CDR3 length equals 15 residues. Trimming took off 7 bases at V and 4 bases at J, with 19 bases between the two ends. Concerning this clone: Its cognate antigen is unknown.

The primer mix had 52 TRBV and 13 TRBJ primers. TCRdb's copy holds only in-frame clones and misses some; the assay was immunoSEQ multiplex PCR. The sample holds tens of thousands of clones, about nine tenths seen once. The gene calls are TRBV28 and TRBJ1-2; the D is unclear. The source is a person aged 18 to 30 with CD3G deficiency. The sample taken for sequencing was conventional CD4+ T cells sorted from blood. CDR3 protein: CASTPASVGTYGYTF. In DNA form, the CDR3 reads TGTGCCAGCACCCCCGCGTCTGTGGGTACCTATGGCTACACCTTC.